One and the same sample provided the 29 T cell receptor beta chains below, sequenced in a study of human T cells and chemical hapten exposure. TCRdb re-called the RACE reads through MiXCR, storing one row per CDR3 protein. The data contain roughly 380,000 distinct CDR3 sequences, about 4.8% of them seen just once; the ten biggest clones take up around 2.3%. Stated time point: patch test 1, 2 weeks after DPC sensitization. This sample's treatment: therapeutic diphenylcyclopropenone sensitization with weekly scalp DPC. The starting material was whole blood, obtained in connection with sensitization to the hapten diphenylcyclopropenone (DPC). The receptors come from a woman aged 45-65 years with alopecia areata. Some clones in this sample may be carry-over from other donors' samples.

This clonotype was observed many times. This sequence joins TRBV29-1 and TRBJ2-7, with unresolved D. V lost 2 bases to trimming and J lost 6 bases, with 8 bases between them. This CDR3 is built from 11 residues. CDR1 and CDR2 from the germline V gene are SQVTM and ANQGSEA. The CDR3 nucleotides read TGCAGCGTTGAAACACTAACCGAGCAGTACTTC. It translates to CSVETLTEQYF.

This clonotype has a count of ten or more. The chain recombines TRBV12-3 or TRBV12-4 with TRBJ2-3; 8 bases align to TRBD2. The CDR3 loop spans 13 amino acids. The J segment lost 1 base and the V segment lost 11 bases, leaving 5 bases of the junction unmatched. Written as DNA, the CDR3 is TGTGCCTCCCTGCGGGAGGGCACAGATACGCAGTATTTT. Translation: CASLREGTDTQYF.

This clonotype came up many times. The chain recombines TRBV5-1 with TRBJ2-1; a possible D gene is TRBD2 (6 bases). Trimming shortened V by 5 bases and J by 6 bases, and 15 bases separated the two germline ends. This CDR3 contains 14 residues. Per germline, CDR1 SGHRS and CDR2 YFSETQ. The CDR3: CASSSKLASNEQFF. The CDR3 region has the DNA TGCGCCAGCAGTTCGAAACTAGCTTCCAATGAGCAGTTCTTC.

This clonotype was recorded at least ten times. This chain joins TRBV29-1 and TRBJ1-1, with D perhaps matching TRBD1 (6 bases). The V gene's germline CDR1 is SQVTM and CDR2 ANQGSEA. V lost 3 bases, J lost 5 bases, and 13 bases lay in between. The CDR3 runs to 13 residues. In DNA, the CDR3 is TGCAGCGTTGATGGCAGGGGAGATACTGAAGCTTTCTTT. Translating gives CSVDGRGDTEAFF.

This clonotype was observed a handful of times. J is TRBJ2-7 and V is TRBV20-1; no clear D. Trimming took off 0 bases at V and 5 bases at J, with 11 bases between the two ends. In germline, CDR1 is DFQATT, CDR2 SNEGSKA (reference sequence). This CDR3 is built from 13 residues. This chain's CDR3 is CSARDPVNDEQYF. The CDR3 nucleotides are TGCAGTGCTAGAGATCCGGTGAACGACGAGCAGTACTTC.

As regards this clonotype: It may be a read error: a sequence one base away is much more abundant. This chain uses TRBV29-1 with TRBJ2-4, with 9 bases that match TRBD1. The CDR3 spans 14 residues. The germline V gene has CDR1 SQVTM and CDR2 ANQGSEA. V was pared by 7 bases and J by 10 bases, with 14 bases of the junction left unmatched. CDR3 in DNA: TGCAGCGCGATTACAGGGGGCGCGGGGAAAATTCAGTACTTC. Protein: CSAITGGAGKIQYF.

Here the CDR3 DNA reads TGTGCCAGCAGCCCCGTCTTAAGCACCGGGGAGCTGTTTTTT. Its translation is CASSPVLSTGELFF. J is TRBJ2-2 and V is TRBV3-1; D is unresolved. The V gene lost 4 bases and the J gene lost 4 bases, with 10 bases spanning the gap. The CDR3 sequence is 14 residues long. Germline V CDR1 and CDR2: LGHDT, YNNKEL (reference sequence).

This clonotype has just a few counts. This rearrangement joins TRBV29-1 to TRBJ2-1; TRBD2 is a possible D gene (5 bases). Germline assignment: CDR1 SQVTM and CDR2 ANQGSEA. This CDR3 spans 15 amino acids. V was clipped by 6 bases and J by 7 bases, with 22 bases between them. CDR3: CSVQGGRPTGNEQFF. Written as DNA, the CDR3 is TGCAGCGTCCAAGGCGGGCGTCCCACGGGGAATGAGCAGTTCTTC.

This clonotype was recorded many times. The chain joins TRBV13 to TRBJ1-1, with unresolved D. V shed 2 bases and J shed 6 bases, with 7 bases lying between them. The CDR3 runs to 12 residues. Germline CDR1 PRHDT, CDR2 FYEKMQ (reference sequence). As DNA, the CDR3 is TGTGCCAGCAGCTTAATGTTTCCTGAAGCTTTCTTT. Its translation is CASSLMFPEAFF.

This clonotype was counted many times. The chain recombines TRBV10-3 with TRBJ1-6; D perhaps matches TRBD1 (5 bases). Germline V CDR1 and CDR2: ENHRY, SYGVKD. This CDR3 is 16 amino acids long. V was clipped by 0 bases and J by 4 bases, with 10 bases between them. CDR3 DNA: TGTGCCATCAGTGAGTCGGGACTGACTTATAATTCACCCCTCCACTTT. Translation gives CAISESGLTYNSPLHF.

This clonotype has only a few counts. The chain couples TRBV12-3 or TRBV12-4 to TRBJ2-5; 7 nucleotides align to TRBD2. Trimming took 6 bases from V and 1 from J; bases not matched to a gene: 5. This CDR3 region has 14 residues. The CDR3 DNA reads TGTGCCAGCAGGATAGCGGGCGTCCAAGAGACCCAGTACTTC. Amino acids: CASRIAGVQETQYF.

This clonotype occurred many times. The V gene is TRBV7-6, the J gene TRBJ2-5; D ambiguous. This CDR3 comprises 14 residues. V was clipped by 0 bases and J by 6 bases, with 11 bases between them. Looked up from germline, CDR1 is SGHVS and CDR2 is FNYEAQ. The CDR3 DNA is TGTGCCAGCAGCTTAGCCAAGGGCGAGAAGACCCAGTACTTC. Its translation is CASSLAKGEKTQYF.

This clonotype was observed at least ten times. The rearrangement joins TRBV12-3 or TRBV12-4 to TRBJ2-2; D tentatively fits TRBD1 or TRBD2 (5 bases each). Trimming took 0 bases from V and 6 from J, leaving 8 bases between them. This CDR3 contains 14 residues. CDR3 in amino acids: CASSLAGRSGELFF. DNA for the CDR3: TGTGCCAGCAGTTTAGCGGGACGGTCCGGGGAGCTGTTTTTT.

Concerning this clonotype itself: This may be a read error: a much more frequent sequence differs by one nucleotide. The chain recombines TRBV2 with TRBJ2-3; 7 nucleotides match TRBD1. J was trimmed by 4 bases and V by 6 bases; bases with no gene match: 10. Germline lookup yields CDR1 SNHLY and CDR2 FYNNEI. The CDR3 spans 15 residues. As DNA, the CDR3 is TGTGCCAGCAGGGACCAGACAGGGTTGTCAGATACGCAGTATTTT. Its protein is CASRDQTGLSDTQYF. The full variable domain, in which reference TRBV2 and TRBJ2-3 provide the parts outside the CDR3, is EPEVTQTPSHQVTQMGQEVILRCVPISNHLYFYWYRQILGQKVEFLVSFYNNEISEKSEIFDDQFSVERPDGSNFTLKIRSTKLEDSAMYFCASRDQTGLSDTQYFGPGTRLTVL.

V and J are TRBV29-1 and TRBJ2-5; D not resolved. Trimming shortened V by 4 bases and J by 0 bases, and 9 bases separated the two germline ends. Germline-derived CDR1 and CDR2 are SQVTM and ANQGSEA. CDR3 length equals 13 residues. In nucleotides, the CDR3 is TGCAGCGTTGGAGAAGTGTACCAAGAGACCCAGTACTTC. Translating gives CSVGEVYQETQYF.

In its sample, this clonotype was seen many times. The CDR3 DNA sequence: TGCAGTGCTAGAGGGGAACGGCAGGATACGCAGTATTTT. It encodes CSARGERQDTQYF. J is TRBJ2-3 and V is TRBV20-1; D is ambiguous. Germline CDR1 and CDR2: DFQATT and SNEGSKA (reference sequence). This CDR3 region has 13 residues. V was clipped by 1 base and J by 6 bases, with 11 bases between them.

This clonotype was seen only a few times. The chain has TRBV11-2 and TRBJ1-2, with 8 bases that match TRBD1. The CDR3 covers 16 residues. Per germline, CDR1 SGHAT and CDR2 FQNNGV. V was clipped by 5 bases and J by 2 bases; unmatched bases: 10. CDR3 in DNA: TGTGCCAGCAGCCCGAAAGGGACAGGACTAAACTATGGCTACACCTTC. This sequence encodes CASSPKGTGLNYGYTF.

The table lists this clonotype with a few counts. The rearrangement uses TRBV7-9 and TRBJ1-2; D is perhaps TRBD1 (6 bases). Trimming pared 2 bases from V and 4 bases from J, leaving 14 bases between. The CDR3 is 15 amino acids. Germline CDR1 and CDR2: SEHNR and FQNEAQ (reference sequence). The CDR3 coding sequence is TGTGCCAGCAGCTTATTGGGGGGCGTATCCTATGGCTACACCTTC. Translated, it gives CASSLLGGVSYGYTF.

This clonotype was seen ten or more times. The chain employs TRBV6-5 and TRBJ1-5; perhaps TRBD1 as D (5 bases). The CDR3 has 14 residues. Germline V CDR1 and CDR2: MNHEY, SVGAGI. V dropped 8 bases and J dropped 11 bases, with 22 bases sitting between them. CDR3 DNA: TGTGCCAGCGGGGCAGGGAGCCCGCCTAGGGCCCAGCATTTT. It codes for CASGAGSPPRAQHF.

This clonotype has ten or more counts. The CDR3 bases are TGTGCTAGTGGTTTGGGACATCCAGGGGACGTCCTGACTTTC. As protein: CASGLGHPGDVLTF. The rearrangement joins TRBV12-5 to TRBJ2-6; TRBD1 is a possible D gene (6 bases). The V gene's germline CDR1 is LGHNT and CDR2 FRNRAP. V lost 1 base to trimming and J lost 11 bases, with 12 bases between them. The CDR3 has 14 amino acids.

The chain uses TRBV4-2 and TRBJ2-3, with D possibly being TRBD2 (5 bases). Germline values: CDR1 LGHNA, CDR2 YNFKEQ. The CDR3 runs to 16 residues. The germline V and J ends were trimmed by 0 bases and 2 bases, with 12 bases remaining between them. CDR3 sequence (DNA): TGTGCCAGCAGCCAAGAGTGGACTCCGATCACAGATACGCAGTATTTT. It codes for CASSQEWTPITDTQYF.

This clonotype was seen a single time. The chain is built from TRBV28 and TRBJ1-1, with D uncertain. The V end lost 6 bases, the J end lost 8 bases, and 7 bases lay between the germline ends. The CDR3 is made up of 10 amino acids. The germline gives CDR1 MDHEN, CDR2 SYDVKM. The CDR3 DNA follows: TGTGCCAGCAGACGCGCCGAAGCTTTCTTT. Its protein is CASRRAEAFF.

This clonotype was observed at least ten times. The chain links TRBV7-9 to TRBJ1-1, with unresolved D. V was pared by 4 bases and J by 3 bases, with 9 bases between. CDR3 length equals 13 residues. From germline, CDR1 is SEHNR and CDR2 FQNEAQ (reference sequence). CDR3 in amino acids: CASSYTADTEAFF. DNA for the CDR3: TGTGCCAGCAGCTATACGGCGGACACTGAAGCTTTCTTT.

The rearrangement uses TRBV27 and TRBJ1-1, with 8 positions matching TRBD1. CDR1 is MNHEY, CDR2 SMNVEV, per germline (reference sequence). The CDR3 contains 15 residues. Trimming cost V 6 bases and J 0 bases; bases outside gene matches: 6. In DNA form, the CDR3 reads TGTGCCAGCAGGGACTGGACAGGGATGAACACTGAAGCTTTCTTT. Its protein is CASRDWTGMNTEAFF.

This clonotype was detected many times. V and J are TRBV10-3 and TRBJ2-3; D gene uncertain. From germline, CDR1 is ENHRY and CDR2 SYGVKD. The CDR3 runs to 15 residues. V was cut by 2 bases and J by 1 base, with 10 bases left in between. For the CDR3, the DNA is TGTGCCATCAGTGAGGGACCCCGCGGCACAGATACGCAGTATTTT. Protein: CAISEGPRGTDTQYF.

This sequence joins TRBV29-1 and TRBJ2-7; perhaps TRBD2 as D (5 bases). V lost 3 bases, J lost 2 bases, and 17 bases lay in between. The CDR3 covers 15 residues. Germline V gene lookup returns CDR1 SQVTM and CDR2 ANQGSEA. The CDR3 coding sequence is TGCAGCGTTGAGGGTGGGGAGCACCCAGCCTACGAGCAGTACTTC. It translates to CSVEGGEHPAYEQYF.

This clonotype showed up many times. The chain combines TRBV4-2 with TRBJ1-1; TRBD1 agrees at 9 bases. Trimming cost V 0 bases and J 2 bases; bases outside gene matches: 10. The germline gives CDR1 LGHNA, CDR2 YNFKEQ. The CDR3 runs 18 residues. This CDR3 reads CASSQDTRTGVRNTEAFF. CDR3 sequence (DNA): TGTGCCAGCAGCCAAGATACCAGGACAGGGGTAAGAAACACTGAAGCTTTCTTT.

V usage is TRBV28 and J usage is TRBJ2-1, with 10 bases that match TRBD2. CDR3 length equals 14 residues. Trimming took 6 bases from V and 6 from J; bases not matched to a gene: 5. CDR1 and CDR2 (germline): MDHEN, SYDVKM. CDR3 region: CASSLAGASNEQFF. The CDR3 DNA follows: TGTGCCAGCAGCCTAGCGGGGGCGTCCAATGAGCAGTTCTTC.

The chain couples TRBV20-1 to TRBJ2-3, with 7 bases lining up with TRBD2. Germline V gene data show CDR1 as DFQATT and CDR2 as SNEGSKA (reference sequence). After removal of 0 bases from V and 6 bases from J, the junction contained 15 bases not matched to a gene. This CDR3 comprises 17 residues. This CDR3 reads CSARDRDVGGELDTQYF. Here the CDR3 DNA reads TGCAGTGCTAGAGATCGGGACGTGGGGGGGGAATTGGATACGCAGTATTTT.